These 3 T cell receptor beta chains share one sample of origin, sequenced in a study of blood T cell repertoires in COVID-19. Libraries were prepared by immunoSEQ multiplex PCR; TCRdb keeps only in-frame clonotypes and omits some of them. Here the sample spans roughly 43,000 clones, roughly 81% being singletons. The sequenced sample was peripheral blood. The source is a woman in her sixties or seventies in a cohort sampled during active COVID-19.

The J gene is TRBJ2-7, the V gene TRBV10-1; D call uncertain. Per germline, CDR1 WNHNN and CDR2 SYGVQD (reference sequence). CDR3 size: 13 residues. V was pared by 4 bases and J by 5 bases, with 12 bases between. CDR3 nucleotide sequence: TGCGCCAGCAGTGGCGGCAGTCTGGACGAGCAGTACTTC. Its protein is CASSGGSLDEQYF.

The CDR3 DNA is TGCGCCAGCAGCTTGGGGTCAGCCGCGGCTGGGGCCAACGTCCTGACTTTC. Translating gives CASSLGSAAAGANVLTF. The chain has TRBV5-1 and TRBJ2-6, with no clear D. V gave up 0 bases and J gave up 2 bases, with 12 bases separating them. The CDR3 loop spans 17 amino acids. Germline CDR1 is SGHRS and CDR2 is YFSETQ.

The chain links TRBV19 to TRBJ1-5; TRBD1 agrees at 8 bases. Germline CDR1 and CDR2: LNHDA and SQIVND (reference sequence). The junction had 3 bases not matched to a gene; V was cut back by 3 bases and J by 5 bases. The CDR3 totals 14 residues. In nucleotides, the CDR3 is TGTGCCAGTAGTATGACAGGGGTATATCAGCCCCAGCATTTT. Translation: CASSMTGVYQPQHF.